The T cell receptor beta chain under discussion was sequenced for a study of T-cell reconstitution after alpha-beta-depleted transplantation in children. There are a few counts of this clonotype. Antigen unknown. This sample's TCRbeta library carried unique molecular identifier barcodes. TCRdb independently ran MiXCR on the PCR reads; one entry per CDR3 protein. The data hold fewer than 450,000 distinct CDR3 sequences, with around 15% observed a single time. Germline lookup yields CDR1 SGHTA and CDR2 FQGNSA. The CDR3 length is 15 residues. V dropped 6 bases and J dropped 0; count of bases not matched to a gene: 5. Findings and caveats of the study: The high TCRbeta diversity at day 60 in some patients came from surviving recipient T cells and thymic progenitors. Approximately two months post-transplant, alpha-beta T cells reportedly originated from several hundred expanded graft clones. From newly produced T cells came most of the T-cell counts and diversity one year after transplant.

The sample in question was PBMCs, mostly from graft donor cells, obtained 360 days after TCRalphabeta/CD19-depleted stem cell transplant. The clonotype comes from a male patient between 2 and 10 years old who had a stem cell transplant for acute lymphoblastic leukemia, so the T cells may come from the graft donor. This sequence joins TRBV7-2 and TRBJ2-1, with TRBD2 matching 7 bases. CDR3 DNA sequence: TGTGCCAGCAGTTTGAGGGACTACTCCTACAATGAGCAGTTCTTC. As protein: CASSLRDYSYNEQFF.